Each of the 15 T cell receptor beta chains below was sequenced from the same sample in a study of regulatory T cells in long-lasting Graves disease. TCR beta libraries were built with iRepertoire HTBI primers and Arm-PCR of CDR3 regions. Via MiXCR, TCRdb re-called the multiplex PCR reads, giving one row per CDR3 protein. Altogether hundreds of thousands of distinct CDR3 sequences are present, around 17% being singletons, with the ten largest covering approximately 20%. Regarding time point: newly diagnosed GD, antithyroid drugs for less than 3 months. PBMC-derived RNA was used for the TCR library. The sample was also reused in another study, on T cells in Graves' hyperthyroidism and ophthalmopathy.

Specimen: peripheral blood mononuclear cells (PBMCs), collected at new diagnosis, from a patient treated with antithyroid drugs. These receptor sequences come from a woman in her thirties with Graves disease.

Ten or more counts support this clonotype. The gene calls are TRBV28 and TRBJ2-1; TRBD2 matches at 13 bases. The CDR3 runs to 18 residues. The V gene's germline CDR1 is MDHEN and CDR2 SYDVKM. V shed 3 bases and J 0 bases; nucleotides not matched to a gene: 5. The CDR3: CASSFLRTSGSSYNEQFF. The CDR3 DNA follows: TGTGCCAGCAGTTTCCTCAGGACTAGCGGGAGCTCCTACAATGAGCAGTTCTTC.

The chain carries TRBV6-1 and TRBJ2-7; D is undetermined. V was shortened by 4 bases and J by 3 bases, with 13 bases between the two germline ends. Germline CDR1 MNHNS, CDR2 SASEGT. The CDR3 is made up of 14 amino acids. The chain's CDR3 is CASSGDSMHYEQYF. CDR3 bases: TGTGCCAGCAGTGGAGACTCTATGCACTACGAGCAGTACTTC.

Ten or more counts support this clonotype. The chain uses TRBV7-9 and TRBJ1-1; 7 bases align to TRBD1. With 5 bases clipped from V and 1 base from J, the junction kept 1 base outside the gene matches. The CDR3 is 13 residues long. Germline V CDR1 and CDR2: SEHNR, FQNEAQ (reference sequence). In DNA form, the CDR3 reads TGTGCCAGCAGCCGGACAGGGAACACTGAAGCTTTCTTT. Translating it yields CASSRTGNTEAFF.

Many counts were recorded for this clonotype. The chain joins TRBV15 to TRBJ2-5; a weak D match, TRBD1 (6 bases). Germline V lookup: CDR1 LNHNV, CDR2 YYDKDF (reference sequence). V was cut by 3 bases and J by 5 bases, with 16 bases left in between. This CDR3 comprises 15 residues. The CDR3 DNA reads TGTGCCACCAGCAGTTTTGACAGGCCCTGGGAGACCCAGTACTTC. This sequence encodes CATSSFDRPWETQYF.

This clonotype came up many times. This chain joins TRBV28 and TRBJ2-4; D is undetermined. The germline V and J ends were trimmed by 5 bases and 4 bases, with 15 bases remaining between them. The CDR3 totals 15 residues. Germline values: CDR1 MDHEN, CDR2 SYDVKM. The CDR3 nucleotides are TGTGCCAGCAGTCCCCCCGAGACCAATAAAAACATTCAGTACTTC. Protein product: CASSPPETNKNIQYF.

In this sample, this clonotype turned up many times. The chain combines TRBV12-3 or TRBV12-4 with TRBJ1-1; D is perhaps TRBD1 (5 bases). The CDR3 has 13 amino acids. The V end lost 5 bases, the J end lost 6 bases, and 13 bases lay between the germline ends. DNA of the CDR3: TGTGCCAGCAGTCTAGACAGAATCCCTGAAGCTTTCTTT. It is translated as CASSLDRIPEAFF.

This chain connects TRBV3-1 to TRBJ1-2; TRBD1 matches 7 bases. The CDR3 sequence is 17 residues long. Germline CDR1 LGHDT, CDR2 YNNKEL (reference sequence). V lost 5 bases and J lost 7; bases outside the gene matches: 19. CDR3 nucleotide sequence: TGTGCCAGCAGCGCCCGGGACAGCGAAACCCCCCCTGGTGGCTACACCTTC. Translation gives CASSARDSETPPGGYTF.

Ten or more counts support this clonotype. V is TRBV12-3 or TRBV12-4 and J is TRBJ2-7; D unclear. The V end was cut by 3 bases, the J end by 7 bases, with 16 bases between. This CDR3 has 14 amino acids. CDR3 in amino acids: CASSLGWGMGEQYF. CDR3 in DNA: TGTGCCAGCAGTTTGGGTTGGGGAATGGGTGAGCAGTACTTC.

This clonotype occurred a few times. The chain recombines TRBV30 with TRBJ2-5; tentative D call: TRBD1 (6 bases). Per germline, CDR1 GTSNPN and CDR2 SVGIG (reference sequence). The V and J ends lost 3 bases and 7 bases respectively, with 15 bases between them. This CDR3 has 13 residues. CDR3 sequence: CAWRRDQGGTQYF. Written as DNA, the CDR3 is TGTGCCTGGAGGAGGGACCAAGGGGGGACCCAGTACTTC.

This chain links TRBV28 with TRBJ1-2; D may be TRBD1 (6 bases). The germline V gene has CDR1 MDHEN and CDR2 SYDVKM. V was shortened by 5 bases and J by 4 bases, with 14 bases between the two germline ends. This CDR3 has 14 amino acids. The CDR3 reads CASSTGQSIYGYTF. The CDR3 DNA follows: TGTGCCAGCAGTACAGGACAGTCAATCTATGGCTACACCTTC.

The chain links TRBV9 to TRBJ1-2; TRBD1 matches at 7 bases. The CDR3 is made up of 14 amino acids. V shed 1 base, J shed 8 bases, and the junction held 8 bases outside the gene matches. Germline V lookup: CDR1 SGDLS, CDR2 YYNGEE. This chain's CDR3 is CASSVLTGAEGYTF. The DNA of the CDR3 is TGTGCCAGCAGCGTATTAACAGGGGCGGAAGGCTACACCTTC.

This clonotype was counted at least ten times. Written as DNA, the CDR3 is TGTGCCAGCAGTTACCAACCGACAGGGCGCTCCTACGAGCAGTACTTC. It specifies CASSYQPTGRSYEQYF. V gene TRBV28 combines with J gene TRBJ2-7; 7 nucleotides align to TRBD1. This CDR3 is built from 16 residues. Germline V lookup: CDR1 MDHEN, CDR2 SYDVKM. V lost 4 bases to trimming and J lost 0 bases; unmatched junction nucleotides: 9.

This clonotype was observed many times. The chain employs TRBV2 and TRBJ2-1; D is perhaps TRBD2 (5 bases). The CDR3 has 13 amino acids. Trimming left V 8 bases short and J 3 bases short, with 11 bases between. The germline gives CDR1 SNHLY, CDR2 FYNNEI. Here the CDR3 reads CASRRSHYNEQFF. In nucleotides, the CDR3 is TGTGCCAGCCGGAGGTCCCACTACAATGAGCAGTTCTTC.

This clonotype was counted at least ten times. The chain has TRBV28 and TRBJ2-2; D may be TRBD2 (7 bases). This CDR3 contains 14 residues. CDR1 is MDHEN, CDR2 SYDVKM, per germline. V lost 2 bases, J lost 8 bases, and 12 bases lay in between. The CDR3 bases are TGTGCCAGCAGTTTACTCGGGGGGCAGGGGGAGCTGTTTTTT. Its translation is CASSLLGGQGELFF.

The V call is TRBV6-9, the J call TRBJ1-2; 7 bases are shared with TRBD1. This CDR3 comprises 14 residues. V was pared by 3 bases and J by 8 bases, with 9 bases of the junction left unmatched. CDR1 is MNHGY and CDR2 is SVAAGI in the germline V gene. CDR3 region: CASSYSGQGGGYTF. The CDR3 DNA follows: TGTGCCAGCAGTTACTCAGGGCAGGGGGGAGGCTACACCTTC.